This TCR beta chain stems from a study of T-cell reconstitution after alpha-beta-depleted transplantation in children (dated by TCRdb to 2015 to 2016). Background for the entire study: Using TCR repertoire profiling, the study quantitatively followed how T-cell immune reconstitution unfolded in children after TCRalphabeta/CD19-depleted allogeneic hematopoietic cell transplantation.

The intended sense of this specimen's treatment or condition label: allogeneic hematopoietic cell transplantation with graft depleted of TCRalphabeta T cells and CD19 B cells. The transplant recipients were children given TCRalphabeta/CD19-depleted allogeneic hematopoietic cell grafts. The study at large found these results: In some patients, high TCRbeta diversity at day 60 was attributed to recipient T cells and intrathymic progenitors that had survived conditioning. Over the following months the frequencies of hyperexpanded clones went down, and after one year T-cell counts and TCRbeta diversity were mostly credited to newly produced T cells. Apparently early alphabetaT-cell count recovery about two months after transplant reportedly relied on only several hundred rapidly expanded clones derived from non-depleted graft cells.

This clonotype was picked up many times. No cognate antigen has been identified for it. The input lacks base qualities; no much larger clone sits a single base away. CDR1 and CDR2, per the germline V gene, are SGHVS and FNYEAQ. Inclusive of the bounding cysteine and phenylalanine, the CDR3 is 15 residues long. The only DNA kept is the CDR3, 45 bases in frame from the first base. V loses 4 bases, J loses 3 bases, and the germline ends lie 12 bases apart. Libraries were built with PCR. Sequencing was carried out with an Illumina HiSeq 2500. Molecular barcoding was employed in the preparation of TCR libraries, with unique molecular identifiers being used to normalize TCRbeta repertoire quantification. TCRdb trimmed public reads at Q25 via fastp, called clones via MiXCR and kept in-frame beta chains. For every CDR3 protein sequence, its rows merge into one entry that carries the most common genes and DNA. The sample includes around 300,000 distinct CDR3 sequences, with 9.5% to 13% observed a single time. The ten top clones hold less than 8% of the sample.

This receptor chain uses TRBV7-6 and TRBJ1-4; the D gene cannot be named for sure. The source of this sequence is a boy under three years old with acute myeloid leukemia, due to receive a stem cell transplant. Here the sequenced sample was PBMCs, taken before TCRalphabeta/CD19-depleted stem cell transplant. The CDR3 here reads CASSYQTAPNEKLFF. The DNA reads as follows: TGTGCCAGCAGCTACCAGACGGCTCCTAATGAAAAACTGTTTTTT.